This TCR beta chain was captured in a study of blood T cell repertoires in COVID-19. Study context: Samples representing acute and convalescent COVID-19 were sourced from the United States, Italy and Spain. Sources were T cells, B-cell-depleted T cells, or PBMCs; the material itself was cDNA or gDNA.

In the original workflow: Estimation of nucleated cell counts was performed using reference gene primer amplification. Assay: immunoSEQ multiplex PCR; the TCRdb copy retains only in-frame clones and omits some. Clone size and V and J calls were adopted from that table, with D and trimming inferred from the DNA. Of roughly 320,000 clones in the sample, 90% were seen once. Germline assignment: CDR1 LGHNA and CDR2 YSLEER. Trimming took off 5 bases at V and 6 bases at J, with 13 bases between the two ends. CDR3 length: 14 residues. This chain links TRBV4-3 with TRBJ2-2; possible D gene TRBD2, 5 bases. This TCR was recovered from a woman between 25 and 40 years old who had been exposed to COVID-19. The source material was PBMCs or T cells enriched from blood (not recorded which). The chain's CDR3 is CASSLERVAGELFF. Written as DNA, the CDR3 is TGCGCCAGCAGCTTGGAGAGGGTCGCCGGGGAGCTGTTTTTT.